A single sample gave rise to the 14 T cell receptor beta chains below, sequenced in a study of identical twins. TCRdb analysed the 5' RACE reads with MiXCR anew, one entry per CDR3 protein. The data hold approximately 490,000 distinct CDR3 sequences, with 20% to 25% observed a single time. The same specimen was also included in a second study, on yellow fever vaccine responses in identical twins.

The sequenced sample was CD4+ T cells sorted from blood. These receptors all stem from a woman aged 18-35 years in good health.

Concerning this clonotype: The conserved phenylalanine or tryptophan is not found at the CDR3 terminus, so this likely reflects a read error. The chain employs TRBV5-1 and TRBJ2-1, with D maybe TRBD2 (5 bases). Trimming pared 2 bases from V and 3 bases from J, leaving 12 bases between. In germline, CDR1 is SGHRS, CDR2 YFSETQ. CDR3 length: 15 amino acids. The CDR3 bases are TGCGCCAGCAGCTTAGGGCAACGGGGCTACAATGAGCAGTTCCTC. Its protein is CASSLGQRGYNEQFL.

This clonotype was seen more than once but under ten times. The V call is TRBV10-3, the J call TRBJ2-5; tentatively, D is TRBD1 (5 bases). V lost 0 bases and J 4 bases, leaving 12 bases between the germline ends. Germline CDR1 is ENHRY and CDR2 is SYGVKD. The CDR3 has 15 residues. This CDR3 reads CAISESISRVETQYF. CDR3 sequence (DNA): TGTGCCATCAGTGAGTCGATATCCAGGGTAGAGACCCAGTACTTC.

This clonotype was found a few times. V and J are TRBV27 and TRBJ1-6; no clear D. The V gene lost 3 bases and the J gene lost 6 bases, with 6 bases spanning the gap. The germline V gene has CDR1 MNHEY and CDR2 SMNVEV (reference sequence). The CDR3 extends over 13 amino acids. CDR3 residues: CASSFLVNSPLHF. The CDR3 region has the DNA TGTGCCAGCAGTTTCCTAGTTAATTCACCCCTCCACTTT.

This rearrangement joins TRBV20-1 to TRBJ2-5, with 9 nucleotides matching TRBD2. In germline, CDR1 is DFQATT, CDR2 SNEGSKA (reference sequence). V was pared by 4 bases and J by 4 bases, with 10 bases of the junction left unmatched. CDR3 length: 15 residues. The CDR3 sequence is CSATMPAGGTETQYF. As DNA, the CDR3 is TGCAGTGCTACCATGCCAGCGGGAGGAACAGAGACCCAGTACTTC.

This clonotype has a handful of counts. This chain's CDR3 is CSARDLGTANTGELFF. In DNA form, the CDR3 reads TGCAGTGCTAGAGATTTGGGCACAGCGAACACCGGGGAGCTGTTTTTT. The gene calls are TRBV20-1 and TRBJ2-2; no definite D call. The germline V gene encodes CDR1 DFQATT and CDR2 SNEGSKA (reference sequence). Deletions cut 0 bases from V and 0 bases from J, with 11 bases between. CDR3 length equals 16 residues.

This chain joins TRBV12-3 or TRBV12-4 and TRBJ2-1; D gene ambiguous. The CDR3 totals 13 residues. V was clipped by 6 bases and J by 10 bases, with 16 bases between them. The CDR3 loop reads CASSSGPSREQFF. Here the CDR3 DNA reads TGTGCCAGCAGCTCTGGGCCCTCACGAGAGCAGTTCTTC.

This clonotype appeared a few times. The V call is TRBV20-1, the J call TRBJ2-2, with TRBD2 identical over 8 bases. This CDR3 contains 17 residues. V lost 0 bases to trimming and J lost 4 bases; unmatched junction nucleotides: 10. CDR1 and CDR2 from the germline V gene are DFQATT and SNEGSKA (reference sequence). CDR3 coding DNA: TGCAGTGCTAGAGATCCCCTTAGCGGGACCGCCACCGGGGAGCTGTTTTTT. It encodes CSARDPLSGTATGELFF.

The CDR3 is CASRSGVQETQYF. The CDR3 DNA reads as TGCGCCAGTAGGAGCGGAGTCCAAGAGACCCAGTACTTC. The chain links TRBV5-1 to TRBJ2-5; possible D gene TRBD2, 5 bases. The length of the CDR3 is 13 residues. Germline V gives CDR1 SGHRS, CDR2 YFSETQ. V was cut by 8 bases and J by 1 base, with 12 bases left in between.

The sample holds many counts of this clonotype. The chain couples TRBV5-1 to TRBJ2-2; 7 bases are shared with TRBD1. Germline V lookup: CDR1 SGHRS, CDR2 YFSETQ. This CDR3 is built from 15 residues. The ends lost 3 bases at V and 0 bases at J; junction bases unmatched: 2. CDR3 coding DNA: TGCGCCAGCAGCTCTGGGACAGCGAACACCGGGGAGCTGTTTTTT. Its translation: CASSSGTANTGELFF.

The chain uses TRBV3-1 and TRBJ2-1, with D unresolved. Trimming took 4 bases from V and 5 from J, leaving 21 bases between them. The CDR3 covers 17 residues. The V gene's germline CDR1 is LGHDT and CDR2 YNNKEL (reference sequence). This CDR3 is CASSPPSPRVWDNEQFF. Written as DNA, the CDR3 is TGTGCCAGCAGCCCCCCCTCCCCTAGGGTATGGGACAATGAGCAGTTCTTC.

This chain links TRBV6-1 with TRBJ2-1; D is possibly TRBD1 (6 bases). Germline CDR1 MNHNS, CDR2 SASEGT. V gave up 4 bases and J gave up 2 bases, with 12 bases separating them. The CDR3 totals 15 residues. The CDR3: CASSAQGQTYNEQFF. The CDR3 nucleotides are TGTGCCAGCAGTGCTCAGGGGCAAACCTACAATGAGCAGTTCTTC.

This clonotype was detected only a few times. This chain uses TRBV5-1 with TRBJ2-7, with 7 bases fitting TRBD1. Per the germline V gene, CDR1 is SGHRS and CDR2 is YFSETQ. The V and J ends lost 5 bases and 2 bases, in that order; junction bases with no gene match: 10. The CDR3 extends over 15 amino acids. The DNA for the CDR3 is TGCGCCAGCAGGCAGAATGACAGGGTCCCCTACGAGCAGTACTTC. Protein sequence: CASRQNDRVPYEQYF.

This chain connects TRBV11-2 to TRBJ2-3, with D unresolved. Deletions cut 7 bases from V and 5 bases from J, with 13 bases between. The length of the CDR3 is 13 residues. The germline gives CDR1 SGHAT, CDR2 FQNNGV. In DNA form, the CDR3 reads TGTGCCAGCAACCTAAACGTCGTAGATACGCAGTATTTT. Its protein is CASNLNVVDTQYF.

In nucleotides, the CDR3 is TGTGCCACCAGCAGAGATTTGGGGACAGGAATCAATGAGCAGTTCTTC. The encoded protein is CATSRDLGTGINEQFF. The V gene is TRBV15, the J gene TRBJ2-1; 8 positions agree with TRBD1. Germline CDR1 reads LNHNV; CDR2 reads YYDKDF (reference sequence). This CDR3 is 16 amino acids long. Trimming removed 0 bases from V and 6 bases from J; junction bases left unmatched: 7. Based on the CDR3 plus reference TRBV15 and TRBJ2-1, the full variable domain is DAMVIQNPRYQVTQFGKPVTLSCSQTLNHNVMYWYQQKSSQAPKLLFHYYDKDFNNEADTPDNFQSRRPNTSFCFLDIRSPGLGDTAMYLCATSRDLGTGINEQFFGPGTRLTVL.